These T cell receptor beta chains were read from a single sample in a study of cytomegalovirus exposure and HLA in healthy donors. The assay was immunoSEQ multiplex PCR, and TCRdb's table has in-frame clones only and misses some. Of about 210,000 clones listed, 81% are singletons. Sequencing used PBMCs. These receptors originate from a man in his forties in good health and CMV-seropositive. The CDR3 runs from the conserved cysteine through the conserved F or W. A D gene is named only where the DNA matches it firmly. Expanded clones are given a class, and other clones once, few, many or no size at all.

abundance	v_gene	d_gene	j_gene	CDR3aa	CDR3nt
.	TRBV6-6	TRBD1	TRBJ2-7	CASSHRGTGFYEQYF	TGTGCCAGCAGTCACAGAGGGACAGGGTTCTACGAGCAGTACTTC
.	TRBV6-5	.	TRBJ2-2	CASSYSNTANTGELFF	TGTGCCAGCAGTTACTCGAACACAGCCAACACCGGGGAGCTGTTTTTT
.	TRBV7-9	TRBD1	TRBJ2-7	CASSLSGQPTEQYF	TGTGCCAGCAGCTTATCGGGACAGCCCACGGAGCAGTACTTC
few	TRBV15	TRBD1	TRBJ2-7	CATSRAIFGTGGYEQYF	TGTGCCACCAGCAGAGCCATCTTCGGGACAGGGGGTTACGAGCAGTACTTC
.	TRBV6-1	.	TRBJ1-1	CASSLTVGTEAFF	TGTGCCAGCAGCCTGACAGTGGGGACTGAAGCTTTCTTT
.	TRBV10-3	TRBD2	TRBJ2-5	CAISLAGGQETQYF	TGTGCCATCAGTCTTGCGGGGGGGCAAGAGACCCAGTACTTC
.	TRBV4-1	.	TRBJ2-7	CASSHDSSYEQYF	TGCGCCAGCAGCCACGATAGCTCCTACGAGCAGTACTTC
.	TRBV7-8	.	TRBJ2-7	CASTPRLGGSYEQYF	TGTGCCAGCACCCCTAGACTGGGTGGATCCTACGAGCAGTACTTC
.	TRBV6-6	TRBD1	TRBJ1-5	CASRKQGDNQPQHF	TGTGCCAGCAGGAAACAGGGGGACAATCAGCCCCAGCATTTT
.	TRBV5-8	.	TRBJ1-1	CASSRLNTEAFF	TGTGCCAGCAGCCGCCTAAACACTGAAGCTTTCTTT